This is a list of T cell receptor beta chains from one sample in a study of PD-L1 blockade in urothelial cancer. The assay was immunoSEQ multiplex PCR, and TCRdb's table has in-frame clones only and misses some. The sample carries approximately 83,000 clones, roughly 83% recorded once. The specimen comprised PBMCs, sampled around atezolizumab (anti-PD-L1) treatment. The receptors were gathered from a man aged 65-85 years with urothelial cancer. The CDR3 runs from the conserved cysteine through the conserved F or W. D genes are given only for firm matches. The size field is filled for only some rows; it gives once, few, many or a size class.

CDR3	size	D	V	J
CASKEGGGRQPQHF	-	-	TRBV6-1	TRBJ1-5
CASSPQWDRPYEQYF	-	TRBD1	TRBV5-1	TRBJ2-7
CASSLITSGGNTGELFF	-	TRBD2	TRBV5-1	TRBJ2-2
CASNRDRGTGTGELFF	-	TRBD1	TRBV12-5	TRBJ2-2
CASSVATGDRGPDTQYF	-	TRBD1	TRBV9	TRBJ2-3
CASSQYFLKPNQPQHF	-	-	TRBV23-1	TRBJ1-5
CASSEAGTSDYTQYF	once	TRBD2	TRBV6-1	TRBJ2-3
CASSRTGVNYGYTF	-	TRBD1	TRBV19	TRBJ1-2
CASSPGGETQYF	-	-	TRBV18	TRBJ2-5
CASSPGAKNIQYF	-	-	TRBV9	TRBJ2-4
CSVEFGDREANEQFF	-	TRBD1	TRBV29-1	TRBJ2-1
CASSAGTGGGGANVLTF	-	TRBD1	TRBV19	TRBJ2-6
CASSLEGQGWTEAFF	-	TRBD1	TRBV5-1	TRBJ1-1
CASSQASLAGSYEQYF	few	TRBD2	TRBV4-2	TRBJ2-7
CASTVQVASEAFF	-	-	TRBV19	TRBJ1-1
CASRSGTGMYEQYF	-	TRBD1	TRBV5-6	TRBJ2-7
CASSQGPPQAGGPNEQFF	-	TRBD2	TRBV4-3	TRBJ2-1
CASSRGGDSYYEQYF	-	-	TRBV9	TRBJ2-7
CASTWPGETQYF	-	-	TRBV27	TRBJ2-5
CASSYDSPDTEAFF	once	-	TRBV6-5	TRBJ1-1
CASSQQGAWGYGYTF	-	TRBD1	TRBV18	TRBJ1-2
CASRAGMDTGELFF	-	-	TRBV2	TRBJ2-2
CASSPAANRGNSPLHF	once	TRBD1	TRBV7-2	TRBJ1-6
CASRTSGGAYEQYF	-	TRBD2	TRBV6-6	TRBJ2-7
CASSRRTGSSSGNTIYF	-	TRBD1	TRBV19	TRBJ1-3
CASSQDRPASSGNTIYF	-	-	TRBV4-3	TRBJ1-3
CASSLALTGNEQYF	-	TRBD1	TRBV5-1	TRBJ2-7
CASSPSPGTSIPDTQYF	-	TRBD2	TRBV9	TRBJ2-3
CASSLQGAQETQYF	-	-	TRBV11-2	TRBJ2-5
CASSPGTDYGYTF	-	TRBD1	TRBV18	TRBJ1-2
CASSPLSGRVTYNEQFF	few	TRBD2	TRBV19	TRBJ2-1
CASSYHRGPWGYTF	-	TRBD1	TRBV6-5	TRBJ1-2
CANLPGELYSYEQYF	once	-	TRBV5-4	TRBJ2-7
CASSLSGHMETEAFF	once	-	TRBV5-5	TRBJ1-1
CSYTKRGPSTDTQYF	once	TRBD2	TRBV29-1	TRBJ2-3
CASSLGGLAGAYTGELFF	-	TRBD2	TRBV11-3	TRBJ2-2
CASSLGTTYEQYF	-	-	TRBV7-2	TRBJ2-7
CASSDYTKGTDTQYF	-	-	TRBV11-1	TRBJ2-3
CASSYGGAGKSEQLF	-	-	TRBV6-6	TRBJ2-1
CATSRGRTEAFF	few	-	TRBV15	TRBJ1-1
CASSGGQASNEQFF	-	TRBD1	TRBV5-1	TRBJ2-1
CASSTTSGDIQETQYF	-	TRBD2	TRBV18	TRBJ2-5
CASSSLIGYTF	-	-	TRBV9	TRBJ1-2
CASTLGLTVNYGYTF	-	-	TRBV5-5	TRBJ1-2
CASSERQEADVTF	-	-	TRBV2	TRBJ1-2
CASSIGGTGKEAFF	-	-	TRBV19	TRBJ1-1
CASSIDLGGAHTEAFF	once	-	TRBV19	TRBJ1-1
CASSLDSNNEQFF	few	-	TRBV2	TRBJ2-1
CASSGQGLYNEQFF	-	TRBD1	TRBV2	TRBJ2-1
CASSIGPSGRYSNEQFF	-	TRBD2	TRBV19	TRBJ2-1
CASSLYVQPPGTQYF	few	-	TRBV7-2	TRBJ2-5
CASSQVASSYEQYF	-	-	TRBV4-1	TRBJ2-7
CASSPLGLSGANTGELFF	-	-	TRBV18	TRBJ2-2
CARGASGRQEQFF	-	TRBD2	TRBV2	TRBJ2-1
CASGLAQGNTEAFF	-	-	TRBV12-5	TRBJ1-1